This TCR beta chain was observed in a study of CXCR3-negative and CXCR3-positive naive CD8 T cells. Study-wide points: Comparably high diversity was seen in both naive subsets, and much lower diversity in memory CD8+ cells. TRB CDR3s were more hydrophobic in CXCR3-positive than in CXCR3-negative naive cells.

TRB cDNA libraries were made by UMI-labeled 5' RACE. Reanalyzing the 5' RACE reads, TCRdb keeps one entry per CDR3 protein, without DNA. The sample data list approximately 6,100 distinct CDR3 sequences. The CDR3 sequence is 13 residues long. Germline V lookup: CDR1 SQVTM, CDR2 ANQGSEA. Subsets of CD8+ T cells were each sorted in triplicate at roughly 300,000 cells apiece. CD45RO-CCR7+CD27+CD95- expression identified naive CD8+ T cells. With regard to this clonotype: No antigen is known for it.

The specimen sequenced was naive CXCR3- CD8+ T cells from blood. Subset described: CD45RO-CCR7+CD27+CD95- naive CD8+ T cells lacking CXCR3 (TNR3-). The chain couples TRBV29-1 to TRBJ2-3. This sequence originates from a human donor in good health. Some clones in this sample may be carry-over from other donors' samples. The CDR3 reads CSVEETSTDTQYF.